The entry below describes one TCR beta chain. Its matching antigen is unknown. One end of the junction is discordant with germline, which a read error may explain. The CDR3 spans 15 residues. CDR1 and CDR2 (germline): MNHNS, SASEGT. The sample comes from a study of glioma-infiltrating T cells. Study-wide context: Glioblastomas were WHO grade IV, sampled at first diagnosis; low-grade were grade II. Dexamethasone exposure before glioma surgery was limited to six or fewer days. Sequencing aimed for about 4- to 11-fold coverage of 950,000 to 1,000,000 peripheral T cells.

Study-level results: Very few CDR3 sequences were shared between tissue and blood.

Using RNA template, CDR3s of TCR alpha and beta were amplified with iRepertoire arm-PCR. TCRdb ran MiXCR on the multiplex PCR reads and lists one entry per CDR3 protein. Among approximately 400,000 distinct CDR3 sequences listed, roughly two fifths were seen once. The chain is built from TRBV6-1 and TRBJ2-1, with D maybe TRBD1 (6 bases). The receptor's source is a human donor with low-grade glioma or glioblastoma, undergoing nonglioma brain surgery, or in good health (not recorded which). The sequencing input was glioma tissue, nonneoplastic brain tissue, or PBMCs (not recorded which). The CDR3 loop reads CASLGATGRYNEQLF. CDR3 bases: TGTGCCTCTCTGGGGGCTACCGGGCGGTACAATGAGCAGCTCTTC.